This entry features one TCR beta chain sequence. The data originate from a study of cytomegalovirus exposure and HLA in healthy donors. Researchers ran the PCR with 60 Vbeta and 13 Jbeta primers. Sequenced by immunoSEQ multiplex PCR; TCRdb stores in-frame clones only, minus some. Counted here are 150,000 to 200,000 clones, roughly 72% occurring once; the ten biggest clones make up 1.5% to 2%. J was trimmed by 3 bases and V by 5 bases; bases with no gene match: 8. Per the germline V gene, CDR1 is SEHNR and CDR2 is FQNEAQ (reference sequence). The length of the CDR3 is 16 residues. Sequencing input: PBMCs. The V gene is TRBV7-9, the J gene TRBJ1-4; 8 bases align to TRBD1. The TCR sequence derives from a man aged 25 to 45 in good health and CMV-seronegative. The CDR3 sequence is CASSLGQGRSNEKLFF. In DNA, the CDR3 is TGTGCCAGCAGCCTCGGACAGGGACGTTCTAATGAAAAACTGTTTTTT.